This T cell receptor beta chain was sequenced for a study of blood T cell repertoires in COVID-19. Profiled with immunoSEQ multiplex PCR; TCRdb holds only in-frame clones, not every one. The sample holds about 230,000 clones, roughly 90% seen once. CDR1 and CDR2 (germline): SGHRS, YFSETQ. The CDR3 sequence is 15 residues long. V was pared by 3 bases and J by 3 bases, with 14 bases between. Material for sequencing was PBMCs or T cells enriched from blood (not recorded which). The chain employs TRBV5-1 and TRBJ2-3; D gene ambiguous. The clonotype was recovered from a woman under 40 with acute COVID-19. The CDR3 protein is CASSSLTSRTDTQYF. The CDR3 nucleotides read TGCGCCAGCAGCTCTCTAACTTCCAGGACAGATACGCAGTATTTT. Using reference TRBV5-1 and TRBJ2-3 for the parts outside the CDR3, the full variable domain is KAGVTQTPRYLIKTRGQQVTLSCSPISGHRSVSWYQQTPGQGLQFLFEYFSETQRNKGNFPGRFSGRQFSNSRSEMNVSTLELGDSALYLCASSSLTSRTDTQYFGPGTRLTVL.